These 10 T cell receptor beta chains were sequenced from one sample in a study of T-cell memory formation after mild COVID-19. TCRdb itself ran the 5' RACE reads through MiXCR, one entry per CDR3 protein. Of under 450,000 distinct CDR3 sequences detected, 13% to 15% appear once; the ten largest clones hold 20% to 25%. The sequenced sample was PBMCs or a T cell subset sorted from them (not recorded which). The receptor source for this set is a man younger than 30 who had mild COVID-19 (a few samples of this study predate the infection). Cell type and time point are not known.

This clonotype turned up a few times. The chain employs TRBV5-1 and TRBJ1-4, with TRBD1 as a possible D gene (6 bases). Germline CDR1 reads SGHRS; CDR2 reads YFSETQ. The ends were cut back, 6 bases at V and 0 bases at J, with 15 bases in the middle. The CDR3 is 16 amino acids. The CDR3 is CASMVGRGTTNEKLFF. CDR3 DNA: TGCGCCAGCATGGTTGGCAGGGGCACAACTAATGAAAAACTGTTTTTT.

There are a few counts of this clonotype. The rearrangement links TRBV7-3 to TRBJ1-1; 8 positions agree with TRBD1. Trimming took 5 bases from V and 10 from J; bases not matched to a gene: 15. CDR1 SGHTA and CDR2 FQGTGA come from the germline V gene. The CDR3 has 15 residues. The CDR3 DNA is TGTGCCAGCAGCCCGGCCGGACAGGGAAGGTCAGGAGCTTTCTTT. Translating it yields CASSPAGQGRSGAFF.

This clonotype occurred many times. The chain employs TRBV7-2 and TRBJ2-7; TRBD2 aligns across 7 bases. The CDR3 is made up of 14 amino acids. CDR1 and CDR2 (germline): SGHTA, FQGNSA. J was trimmed by 4 bases and V by 3 bases; bases with no gene match: 6. CDR3 region: CASSFGLVGYEQYV. CDR3 DNA sequence: TGTGCCAGCAGCTTCGGACTAGTGGGATACGAGCAGTACGTC.

The CDR3 region is CATSRVPTTSGGETQYF. CDR3 nucleotides: TGTGCCACCAGCAGAGTACCTACGACTAGCGGGGGAGAGACCCAGTACTTC. The rearrangement links TRBV15 to TRBJ2-5; 12 bases are a match to TRBD2. Unmatched junction bases numbered 7, after V lost 1 base and J lost 4 bases. The CDR3 extends over 17 amino acids. CDR1 is LNHNV, CDR2 YYDKDF, per germline (reference sequence).

This chain connects TRBV6-5 to TRBJ2-1; D gene unclear. Trimming took 6 bases from V and 7 from J, leaving 10 bases between them. Looked up from germline, CDR1 is MNHEY and CDR2 is SVGAGI. The CDR3 spans 12 residues. The CDR3 DNA is TGTGCCAGCAGGACCCTAGGGAATGAGCAGTTCTTC. This codes for CASRTLGNEQFF.

This clonotype has only a few counts. The chain combines TRBV5-5 with TRBJ2-5; D perhaps matches TRBD1 (5 bases). This CDR3 is built from 15 residues. Per germline, CDR1 SGHKS and CDR2 YYEKEE (reference sequence). V was pared by 1 base and J by 5 bases, with 15 bases between. The CDR3 region has the DNA TGTGCCAGCAGCTTGATGACAGCAGGTCTGGAGACCCAGTACTTC. Its translation: CASSLMTAGLETQYF.

The chain uses TRBV6-2 or TRBV6-3 and TRBJ2-5, with TRBD2 as a possible D gene (6 bases). The V gene lost 5 bases and the J gene lost 5 bases, with 21 bases spanning the gap. This CDR3 region has 16 residues. Germline V lookup: CDR1 MNHEY, CDR2 SVGEGT. In DNA, the CDR3 is TGTGCCAGCAGTCTCCAAACACCAACTAGCCGCGAGACCCAGTACTTC. It specifies CASSLQTPTSRETQYF.

There are many counts of this clonotype. The chain joins TRBV18 to TRBJ2-5; D gene uncertain. V was pared by 3 bases and J by 3 bases, with 17 bases between. CDR3 length equals 16 residues. The germline CDR1 and CDR2 sequences are KGHSH and LQKENI. CDR3 in amino acids: CASSPPNLPPKETQYF. CDR3 nucleotides: TGTGCCAGCTCACCTCCCAACCTCCCTCCGAAAGAGACCCAGTACTTC.

This clonotype was observed a few times. The chain employs TRBV7-9 and TRBJ1-2; TRBD1 aligns across 8 bases. V lost 5 bases, J lost 0 bases, and 8 bases stayed unmatched. The germline CDR1 and CDR2 sequences are SEHNR and FQNEAQ (reference sequence). This CDR3 spans 16 amino acids. CDR3 bases: TGTGCCAGCAGCCTCTCGGGACAGGCGACTAACTATGGCTACACCTTC. Translated: CASSLSGQATNYGYTF. The whole variable domain, remainder taken from reference TRBV7-9 and TRBJ1-2, is DTGVSQNPRHKITKRGQNVTFRCDPISEHNRLYWYRQTLGQGPEFLTYFQNEAQLEKSRLLSDRFSAERPKGSFSTLEIQRTEQGDSAMYLCASSLSGQATNYGYTFGSGTRLTVV.

The sample holds a few counts of this clonotype. V usage is TRBV5-1 and J usage is TRBJ1-1; maybe TRBD1 (5 bases). Trimming shortened V by 0 bases and J by 1 base, and 7 bases separated the two germline ends. The germline V gene has CDR1 SGHRS and CDR2 YFSETQ. This CDR3 comprises 14 residues. The CDR3: CASSLVGENTEAFF. The CDR3 region has the DNA TGCGCCAGCAGCTTGGTGGGGGAGAACACTGAAGCTTTCTTT.